The 21 T cell receptor beta chains below were found in one sample sequenced in a study of Graves' ophthalmopathy and Graves' hyperthyroidism. Amplification from RNA transcripts yielded the TCR beta CDR3 regions. The workflow started with a first-round RT-PCR run with HTBI primers and then moved on to a second-round multiplex PCR. One entry per CDR3 protein results from TCRdb running MiXCR on the multiplex PCR reads. The sample contains 500,000 to 600,000 distinct CDR3 sequences, approximately 35% of which appear only once. Sequencing was carried out using peripheral blood or thyroid tissue (not recorded which). The receptors derive from an adult man with Graves' hyperthyroidism.

J is TRBJ2-5 and V is TRBV29-1; D may be TRBD1 (6 bases). This CDR3 spans 13 amino acids. The V end lost 4 bases, the J end lost 3 bases, and 12 bases lay between the germline ends. The germline CDR1 and CDR2 sequences are SQVTM and ANQGSEA. CDR3 coding DNA: TGCAGCGTTGGTGGGGACATAGAAGAGACCCAGTACTTC. Its protein product is CSVGGDIEETQYF.

The rearrangement uses TRBV6-6 and TRBJ1-1; 7 positions match TRBD1. V lost 4 bases and J lost 3; bases outside the gene matches: 14. The germline gives CDR1 MNHNY, CDR2 SVGAGI (reference sequence). The CDR3 length is 17 residues. CDR3 DNA sequence: TGTGCCAGCAGTTCGAGAAGGATGACAGGGAAGGACACTGAAGCTTTCTTT. Its translation is CASSSRRMTGKDTEAFF.

A remark on this clonotype: The junction departs from the called germline gene at one end, perhaps through a read error. The rearrangement uses TRBV6-1 and TRBJ1-2, with a weak D call TRBD1 (6 bases). Looked up from germline, CDR1 is MNHNS and CDR2 is SASEGT. The CDR3 loop spans 13 amino acids. CDR3 nucleotides: TGTGCCAGCAGTGAAGCGGGGGGCTATGGCTGCACCTTC. Residues: CASSEAGGYGCTF.

Comments on this clonotype: With a much larger clone just one base away, this may be a read error. The chain joins TRBV7-2 to TRBJ1-1; perhaps TRBD1 as D (6 bases). Germline V gives CDR1 SGHTA, CDR2 FQGNSA. This CDR3 region has 15 residues. This CDR3 reads CASSLRGSLNAEAFF. CDR3 nucleotide sequence: TGTGCCAGCAGCTTAAGGGGGAGTTTGAACGCTGAAGCTTTCTTT.

A remark on this clonotype: Just one base apart from a much larger clone, this may be a read error. The J gene is TRBJ1-1, the V gene TRBV20-1, with TRBD1 as a possible D gene (6 bases). Germline CDR1 is DFQATT and CDR2 is SNEGSKA (reference sequence). CDR3 length equals 10 residues. The chain's CDR3 is CKGGDTEAFF. The CDR3 DNA reads TGCAAGGGGGGCGACACTGAAGCTTTCTTT.

This clonotype has a single count. The rearrangement links TRBV2 to TRBJ2-5, with D possibly being TRBD2 (6 bases). CDR3 length: 12 amino acids. Germline V gene data show CDR1 as SNHLY and CDR2 as FYNNEI. CDR3 protein: CARDGGVETQYF. The CDR3 nucleotides read TGTGCTAGAGACGGGGGAGTGGAGACCCAGTACTTC.

This clonotype has at least ten counts. The chain joins TRBV2 to TRBJ1-5; D may be TRBD1 (5 bases). The CDR3 runs to 18 residues. V dropped 8 bases and J dropped 1 base, with 24 bases sitting between them. CDR1 SNHLY and CDR2 FYNNEI come from the germline V gene. CDR3 loop: CASGSLWGGGGSNQPQHF. The CDR3 region has the DNA TGTGCCAGCGGCTCCCTCTGGGGGGGAGGAGGGAGCAATCAGCCCCAGCATTTT. Together with reference TRBV2 and TRBJ1-5, the CDR3 gives the full variable domain: EPEVTQTPSHQVTQMGQEVILRCVPISNHLYFYWYRQILGQKVEFLVSFYNNEISEKSEIFDDQFSVERPDGSNFTLKIRSTKLEDSAMYFCASGSLWGGGGSNQPQHFGDGTRLSIL.

The J gene is TRBJ1-2, the V gene TRBV19; maybe TRBD1 (6 bases). Deletions cut 3 bases from V and 7 bases from J, with 21 bases between. CDR1 LNHDA and CDR2 SQIVND come from the germline V gene (reference sequence). This CDR3 has 16 residues. The CDR3 loop is CASSIMGTWTTLGYTF. The CDR3 bases are TGTGCCAGTAGTATCATGGGGACATGGACTACGCTTGGCTACACCTTC.

The chain links TRBV2 to TRBJ2-6; D not resolved. Trimming cost V 5 bases and J 4 bases, with 9 bases left between them. The CDR3 length is 14 residues. CDR1 and CDR2 from the germline V gene are SNHLY and FYNNEI. CDR3 bases: TGTGCCAGCAGTTACCCAAAGGGGGCCAACGTCCTGACTTTC. Amino acids: CASSYPKGANVLTF.

This clonotype was observed a few times. The chain joins TRBV20-1 to TRBJ1-1; D is perhaps TRBD1 (6 bases). CDR1 is DFQATT and CDR2 is SNEGSKA in the germline V gene (reference sequence). V lost 2 bases to trimming and J lost 0 bases, with 13 bases between them. The CDR3 is 15 amino acids. As DNA, the CDR3 is TGCAGTGCTAGAATTCAGGGGCGCATGAACACTGAAGCTTTCTTT. Translated: CSARIQGRMNTEAFF.

CDR3 in amino acids: CASSLWWGATGGWNQPQHF. The CDR3 DNA reads as TGTGCCAGCAGCTTGTGGTGGGGTGCAACAGGGGGCTGGAATCAGCCCCAGCATTTT. V is TRBV7-9 and J is TRBJ1-5; 9 bases agree with TRBD1. Germline CDR1 is SEHNR and CDR2 is FQNEAQ (reference sequence). With V trimmed by 3 bases and J by 4 bases, 16 bases remained unmatched. This CDR3 spans 19 amino acids.

This clonotype was detected many times. J is TRBJ1-5 and V is TRBV27; TRBD1 matches 7 bases. The CDR3 has 13 amino acids. Looked up from germline, CDR1 is MNHEY and CDR2 is SMNVEV (reference sequence). The V segment lost 4 bases and the J segment 7 bases; nucleotides outside the gene matches: 4. The CDR3 coding sequence is TGTGCCAGCAGTTGGGGACAGTCACAGCCCCAGCATTTT. Residues: CASSWGQSQPQHF.

The V call is TRBV5-1, the J call TRBJ2-5; D call uncertain. The end of the DNA is better explained by TRBJ2-1, so the J call may be wrong. The CDR3 loop spans 14 amino acids. The germline gives CDR1 SGHRS, CDR2 YFSETQ. The CDR3 DNA is TGCGCCAGCAGCTTGCTTAACGAAGGGAATGAGCAGTTCTTC. Translating gives CASSLLNEGNEQFF.

This clonotype was found many times. This chain joins TRBV24-1 and TRBJ2-7, with 7 bases matching TRBD1. V gave up 4 bases and J gave up 6 bases; unmatched junction bases: 8. This CDR3 has 14 residues. Per germline, CDR1 KGHDR and CDR2 SFDVKD. CDR3 nucleotides: TGTGCCACCAGTGAGACGGGGACAGACTTCGAGCAGTACTTC. Protein: CATSETGTDFEQYF.

This clonotype was counted ten times or more. The V and J genes are TRBV7-2 and TRBJ1-2; 7 bases agree with TRBD1. V lost 5 bases to trimming and J lost 7 bases; unmatched junction nucleotides: 7. Germline V gene data show CDR1 as SGHTA and CDR2 as FQGNSA. This CDR3 has 13 amino acids. CDR3: CASSRDNRGGYTF. DNA of the CDR3: TGTGCCAGCAGCCGCGATAACAGGGGTGGCTACACCTTC.

Only a few counts were recorded for this clonotype. The V call is TRBV6-5, the J call TRBJ1-2; no clear D. The CDR3 is 15 residues long. The germline V and J ends were trimmed by 6 bases and 3 bases, with 17 bases remaining between them. Germline V gives CDR1 MNHEY, CDR2 SVGAGI. DNA of the CDR3: TGTGCCAGCAGCTTGGGCCAGAATTTTTACTATGGCTACACCTTC. The encoded protein is CASSLGQNFYYGYTF.

This clonotype was found a few times. CDR3 DNA sequence: TGTGCCAGCAGCATGGGGACAGGGTTTGAAAAACTGTTTTTT. It yields the protein CASSMGTGFEKLFF. The gene calls are TRBV5-6 and TRBJ1-4; 9 bases line up with TRBD1. The germline CDR1 and CDR2 sequences are SGHDT and YYEEEE. This CDR3 is built from 14 residues. V lost 4 bases, J lost 7 bases, and 5 bases stayed unmatched.

The rearrangement joins TRBV5-5 to TRBJ1-6, with D unresolved. This CDR3 comprises 10 residues. Germline assignment: CDR1 SGHKS and CDR2 YYEKEE (reference sequence). V lost 0 bases, J lost 14 bases, and 3 bases lay in between. The CDR3 DNA reads as TGTGCCAGCAGCTTGGGGACCCTCCACTTT. Protein: CASSLGTLHF. Filled out from reference TRBV5-5 and TRBJ1-6, the complete variable domain reads DAGVTQSPTHLIKTRGQQVTLRCSPISGHKSVSWYQQVLGQGPQFIFQYYEKEERGRGNFPDRFSARQFPNYSSELNVNALLLGDSALYLCASSLGTLHFGNGTRLTVT.

Concerning this clonotype: One end of the junction varies from germline; a read error may be responsible. The genes are TRBV5-5 and TRBJ2-5; possibly TRBD2 for D (6 bases). This CDR3 is 14 amino acids long. Germline V gene lookup returns CDR1 SGHKS and CDR2 YYEKEE (reference sequence). The CDR3: CASSLEGRPETQYF. In nucleotides, the CDR3 is TGCGCCAGCAGCTTGGAGGGGAGGCCAGAGACCCAGTACTTC. The full variable domain, in which reference TRBV5-5 and TRBJ2-5 provide the parts outside the CDR3, is DAGVTQSPTHLIKTRGQQVTLRCSPISGHKSVSWYQQVLGQGPQFIFQYYEKEERGRGNFPDRFSARQFPNYSSELNVNALLLGDSALYLCASSLEGRPETQYFGPGTRLLVL.

The V call is TRBV19, the J call TRBJ1-1; 8 bases fit TRBD1. Germline loops: CDR1 LNHDA, CDR2 SQIVND (reference sequence). The CDR3 sequence is 17 residues long. With V trimmed by 3 bases and J by 2 bases, 11 bases remained unmatched. The DNA for the CDR3 is TGTGCCAGTAGTATCCGGCCACGTCCAGGGGGCAACACTGAAGCTTTCTTT. Protein: CASSIRPRPGGNTEAFF.

This clonotype has a count of ten or more. The chain is built from TRBV7-8 and TRBJ1-1; 10 positions agree with TRBD1. The junction had 2 bases not matched to a gene; V was cut back by 6 bases and J by 7 bases. The germline V gene encodes CDR1 SGHVS and CDR2 FQNEAQ. This CDR3 region has 12 residues. The CDR3 DNA sequence: TGTGCCAGCAGTGACAGGGGGCTTGAAGCTTTCTTT. Amino acid sequence: CASSDRGLEAFF.